One sample yielded the 25 T cell receptor beta chains listed below, sequenced in a study of blood T cell repertoires in COVID-19. Clones were sequenced by immunoSEQ multiplex PCR, and TCRdb holds only the in-frame ones, with some missing. There are 150,000 to 200,000 clones in the sample; 88% occur only once, and roughly 8.9% lies in the top ten. Specimen: PBMCs or T cells enriched from blood (not recorded which). These receptors were taken from a woman aged 18-29 years who had recovered from COVID-19.

The rearrangement joins TRBV7-9 to TRBJ2-5, with 9 bases fitting TRBD2. The CDR3 covers 15 residues. Per germline, CDR1 SEHNR and CDR2 FQNEAQ (reference sequence). V lost 2 bases, J lost 5 bases, and 6 bases stayed unmatched. CDR3 amino acids: CASSLNSGSGETQYF. The CDR3 DNA follows: TGTGCCAGCAGCTTAAATAGCGGGAGTGGGGAGACCCAGTACTTC.

The chain joins TRBV5-4 to TRBJ2-3; D may be TRBD1 (6 bases). CDR1 and CDR2 from the germline V gene are SGHNT and YYREEE (reference sequence). The length of the CDR3 is 15 residues. V was cut by 4 bases and J by 3 bases, with 15 bases left in between. This CDR3 is CASSPDGGWTDTQYF. CDR3 coding DNA: TGTGCCAGCAGCCCTGATGGGGGCTGGACAGATACGCAGTATTTT.

This chain joins TRBV11-3 and TRBJ2-1; D gene unclear. The CDR3 is 14 residues long. Looked up from germline, CDR1 is SGHNT and CDR2 is YENEEA. The germline V and J ends were trimmed by 4 bases and 5 bases, with 12 bases remaining between them. The CDR3 region is CASSSYGSDNEQFF. The CDR3 DNA sequence: TGTGCCAGCAGCTCATACGGGTCCGACAATGAGCAGTTCTTC.

The chain employs TRBV5-1 and TRBJ2-1, with D possibly being TRBD1 (6 bases). Germline CDR1 and CDR2: SGHRS and YFSETQ. V was shortened by 4 bases and J by 6 bases, with 11 bases between the two germline ends. There are 13 residues in the CDR3. CDR3 region: CASSTADSNEQFF. The CDR3 DNA reads as TGCGCCAGCAGCACCGCGGACAGCAATGAGCAGTTCTTC. Drawing the rest from reference TRBV5-1 and TRBJ2-1, the complete variable domain is KAGVTQTPRYLIKTRGQQVTLSCSPISGHRSVSWYQQTPGQGLQFLFEYFSETQRNKGNFPGRFSGRQFSNSRSEMNVSTLELGDSALYLCASSTADSNEQFFGPGTRLTVL.

The chain uses TRBV6-2 or TRBV6-3 and TRBJ2-2; 8 bases map to TRBD2. The CDR3 covers 16 residues. V lost 3 bases to trimming and J lost 5 bases; unmatched junction nucleotides: 8. The germline V gene encodes CDR1 MNHEY and CDR2 SVGEGT. In nucleotides, the CDR3 is TGTGCCAGCAGTTATAGTGGGACTAGTGGGACCGGGGAGCTGTTTTTT. Its protein is CASSYSGTSGTGELFF.

The genes are TRBV28 and TRBJ1-1, with D tentatively TRBD1 (5 bases). The CDR3 has 15 residues. Trimming removed 7 bases from V and 0 bases from J, with 15 bases in between. CDR1 is MDHEN, CDR2 SYDVKM, per germline. The CDR3: CASIPGRGMNTEAFF. The CDR3 DNA sequence: TGTGCCAGCATCCCAGGCCGGGGGATGAACACTGAAGCTTTCTTT.

The V and J genes are TRBV30 and TRBJ2-1; D ambiguous. Germline V gives CDR1 GTSNPN, CDR2 SVGIG (reference sequence). The CDR3 consists of 15 residues. V was clipped by 2 bases and J by 0 bases, with 11 bases between them. The CDR3 reads CAWSLRRISYNEQFF. The CDR3 bases are TGTGCCTGGAGTTTGAGGCGTATCTCCTACAATGAGCAGTTCTTC.

This chain uses TRBV30 with TRBJ1-1; no clear D. V lost 4 bases and J lost 7, with 7 bases in between. This CDR3 has 10 residues. Germline CDR1 GTSNPN, CDR2 SVGIG (reference sequence). The CDR3: CAWNEGEAFF. The CDR3 DNA reads as TGTGCCTGGAACGAGGGTGAAGCTTTCTTT.

The J gene is TRBJ1-4, the V gene TRBV4-3; unclear D gene. Trimming left V 3 bases short and J 0 bases short, with 11 bases between. The CDR3 runs 16 residues. Germline assignment: CDR1 LGHNA and CDR2 YSLEER. This CDR3 is CASSQALTPTNEKLFF. The CDR3, as DNA: TGCGCCAGCAGCCAGGCGCTGACACCAACTAATGAAAAACTGTTTTTT.

CDR3 nucleotides: TGTGCCAGCAGCCAAGTAGCTAACTATGGCTACACCTTC. Amino acids: CASSQVANYGYTF. This chain uses TRBV7-2 with TRBJ1-2; D is uncertain. Germline V gene sequence: CDR1 SGHTA, CDR2 FQGNSA. V lost 5 bases and J 0 bases, leaving 7 bases between the germline ends. The CDR3 loop spans 13 amino acids.

The J gene is TRBJ1-1, the V gene TRBV5-1; D unresolved. V was clipped by 0 bases and J by 6 bases, with 9 bases between them. Germline assignment: CDR1 SGHRS and CDR2 YFSETQ. The CDR3 has 13 amino acids. The CDR3 DNA is TGCGCCAGCAGCTTGGCTTGGAGGGCTGAAGCTTTCTTT. Amino acid sequence: CASSLAWRAEAFF.

The V and J genes are TRBV19 and TRBJ1-2; 9 nucleotides line up with TRBD1. Trimming at V came to 5 bases and at J to 2 bases, leaving 6 bases not matched to a gene. CDR1 is LNHDA, CDR2 SQIVND, per germline (reference sequence). The CDR3 runs 15 residues. The CDR3 bases are TGTGCCAGTAGTCAACGGACAGGGGTCAACTATGGCTACACCTTC. Translated: CASSQRTGVNYGYTF.

This chain links TRBV28 with TRBJ1-1; D is unresolved. This CDR3 is built from 15 residues. Trimming stripped 5 bases from V and 0 bases from J, with 13 bases between. CDR1 is MDHEN, CDR2 SYDVKM, per germline. CDR3 sequence: CASSELGGMNTEAFF. The CDR3 nucleotides read TGTGCCAGCAGTGAGTTAGGAGGTATGAACACTGAAGCTTTCTTT.

CDR3 DNA: TGTGCCAGCAGCTTAGGGGACCGGATAACTAGCGGGACCGGGGAGCTGTTTTTT. This gives the protein CASSLGDRITSGTGELFF. This chain connects TRBV13 to TRBJ2-2, with TRBD2 matching 9 bases. The CDR3 loop spans 18 amino acids. The germline V gene encodes CDR1 PRHDT and CDR2 FYEKMQ (reference sequence). Losses at the gene ends were 0 bases for V and 5 bases for J; bases not matched to a gene: 10.

The chain joins TRBV11-3 to TRBJ2-2, with D possibly being TRBD2 (5 bases). This CDR3 comprises 14 residues. The germline V gene encodes CDR1 SGHNT and CDR2 YENEEA. Trimming shortened V by 4 bases and J by 5 bases, and 11 bases separated the two germline ends. The CDR3 nucleotides are TGTGCCAGCAGCTCTCCCCGGGGTACCGGGGAGCTGTTTTTT. This gives the protein CASSSPRGTGELFF.

The chain recombines TRBV7-2 with TRBJ2-7, with 9 bases that match TRBD1. V lost 6 bases, J lost 0 bases, and 6 bases stayed unmatched. Germline V gene data show CDR1 as SGHTA and CDR2 as FQGNSA. The CDR3 is 15 amino acids. The CDR3 reads CASRRGQGFSYEQYF. CDR3 nucleotide sequence: TGTGCCAGCAGACGAGGACAGGGGTTCTCCTACGAGCAGTACTTC. Variable domain in full (rest from reference TRBV7-2 and TRBJ2-7): GAGVSQSPSNKVTEKGKDVELRCDPISGHTALYWYRQSLGQGLEFLIYFQGNSAPDKSGLPSDRFSAERTGGSVSTLTIQRTQQEDSAVYLCASRRGQGFSYEQYFGPGTRLTVT.

This chain links TRBV28 with TRBJ2-2, with 9 bases that match TRBD1. This CDR3 spans 16 amino acids. CDR1 and CDR2 (germline): MDHEN, SYDVKM. V was pared by 3 bases and J by 7 bases, with 9 bases of the junction left unmatched. CDR3 sequence: CASSFKGTGKYGELFF. The CDR3 nucleotides are TGTGCCAGCAGTTTTAAAGGGACAGGGAAGTACGGGGAGCTGTTTTTT.

The chain uses TRBV10-3 and TRBJ2-3; 9 positions agree with TRBD1. Losses at the gene ends were 8 bases for V and 0 bases for J; bases not matched to a gene: 15. CDR1 is ENHRY and CDR2 is SYGVKD in the germline V gene. The CDR3 has 18 amino acids. The CDR3 bases are TGTGCCATCTCGGTGGGGGGCCGGACAGGGGCGAGCACAGATACGCAGTATTTT. It yields the protein CAISVGGRTGASTDTQYF.

The chain employs TRBV19 and TRBJ2-1; the match to TRBD2 covers 10 bases. CDR1 is LNHDA and CDR2 is SQIVND in the germline V gene (reference sequence). With V trimmed by 3 bases and J by 8 bases, 13 bases remained unmatched. This CDR3 comprises 17 residues. The CDR3 DNA reads TGTGCCAGTAGTATGGCTAGCGGGGGAGCTATACAATATGAGCAGTTCTTC. This encodes CASSMASGGAIQYEQFF.

This chain links TRBV19 with TRBJ2-3; possibly TRBD1 for D (6 bases). Trimming removed 5 bases from V and 0 bases from J, with 9 bases in between. The germline gives CDR1 LNHDA, CDR2 SQIVND (reference sequence). There are 14 residues in the CDR3. CDR3 bases: TGTGCCAGTAGTGGGGGCAGAAGCACAGATACGCAGTATTTT. Translated: CASSGGRSTDTQYF.

J is TRBJ1-1 and V is TRBV18; the D gene is possibly TRBD1 (6 bases). V lost 0 bases to trimming and J lost 1 base, with 9 bases between them. From germline, CDR1 is KGHSH and CDR2 LQKENI. The CDR3 sequence is 15 residues long. The CDR3 nucleotides are TGTGCCAGCTCACCACCGGGACACCAGAACACTGAAGCTTTCTTT. This gives the protein CASSPPGHQNTEAFF.

The V and J genes are TRBV7-9 and TRBJ2-7; TRBD1 matches 11 bases. Germline V lookup: CDR1 SEHNR, CDR2 FQNEAQ (reference sequence). CDR3 length: 17 residues. The V gene end was trimmed by 3 bases and the J gene end by 2 bases; junction bases not matched to a gene: 9. The CDR3 loop reads CASSFWRGQGGPYEQYF. For the CDR3, the DNA is TGTGCCAGCAGCTTCTGGCGGGGACAGGGGGGCCCCTACGAGCAGTACTTC.

This chain links TRBV2 with TRBJ1-1; 10 bases agree with TRBD1. The CDR3 loop spans 14 amino acids. V shed 7 bases and J 4 bases; nucleotides not matched to a gene: 6. CDR1 is SNHLY and CDR2 is FYNNEI in the germline V gene. CDR3 amino acids: CASKTTGGFTEAFF. The DNA of the CDR3 is TGTGCCAGCAAGACGACAGGGGGCTTCACTGAAGCTTTCTTT.

The rearrangement joins TRBV11-3 to TRBJ1-1, with 7 bases aligning to TRBD1. Germline CDR1 reads SGHNT; CDR2 reads YENEEA. J lost 5 bases, V lost 5 bases, and 11 bases had no gene match. This CDR3 is 15 amino acids long. For the CDR3, the DNA is TGTGCCAGCAGCCCAGGACAGGAGGGGGTAACTGAAGCTTTCTTT. Encoded protein: CASSPGQEGVTEAFF. Full variable domain (missing parts from reference TRBV11-3 and TRBJ1-1): EAGVVQSPRYKIIEKKQPVAFWCNPISGHNTLYWYLQNLGQGPELLIRYENEEAVDDSQLPKDRFSAERLKGVDSTLKIQPAELGDSAVYLCASSPGQEGVTEAFFGQGTRLTVV.

The chain combines TRBV29-1 with TRBJ1-1, with D hard to call. V was trimmed by 7 bases and J by 3 bases, leaving 15 bases between them. CDR3 size: 13 residues. CDR1 is SQVTM and CDR2 is ANQGSEA in the germline V gene. DNA for the CDR3: TGCAGCGGCCGACACGGCGGGCACACTGAAGCTTTCTTT. Its protein is CSGRHGGHTEAFF.